These 16 T cell receptor beta chains share one sample of origin, sequenced in a study of identifying expanded T cells in peripheral blood. Libraries were prepared by immunoSEQ multiplex PCR; TCRdb keeps only in-frame clonotypes and omits some of them. This sample has approximately 100,000 clones, with around 88% found just once. The sequenced sample was blood. Receptor source: a person aged 18-69 years in good health.

The chain joins TRBV10-3 to TRBJ1-1, with D hard to call. V lost 3 bases and J lost 4, with 6 bases in between. Germline V gene lookup returns CDR1 ENHRY and CDR2 SYGVKD. The CDR3 totals 12 residues. The DNA for the CDR3 is TGTGCCATCAGTGACCGGGGCACTGAAGCTTTCTTT. This codes for CAISDRGTEAFF.

V usage is TRBV28 and J usage is TRBJ1-6; D is unclear. The CDR3 sequence is 13 residues long. The V end was cut by 1 base, the J end by 10 bases, with 8 bases between. The germline V gene encodes CDR1 MDHEN and CDR2 SYDVKM. The CDR3 sequence: CASSLSAVSPLHF. CDR3 in DNA: TGTGCCAGCAGTTTATCGGCGGTGTCACCCCTCCACTTT.

This clone was counted a single time. J is TRBJ2-5 and V is TRBV9; D is uncertain. Germline-derived CDR1 and CDR2 are SGDLS and YYNGEE. V lost 0 bases to trimming and J lost 1 base, with 10 bases between them. The CDR3 extends over 15 amino acids. The CDR3 protein is CASSVGPAGQETQYF. The DNA of the CDR3 is TGTGCCAGCAGCGTAGGGCCAGCTGGCCAAGAGACCCAGTACTTC.

Here the CDR3 reads CASSLRDLRNTEAFF. CDR3 coding DNA: TGTGCCAGCAGCTTAAGGGATTTGAGGAACACTGAAGCTTTCTTT. The chain carries TRBV11-2 and TRBJ1-1; D not certain. The CDR3 loop spans 15 amino acids. Trimming took 2 bases from V and 1 from J, leaving 11 bases between them. The germline CDR1 and CDR2 sequences are SGHAT and FQNNGV. Full variable domain (remainder filled in from reference TRBV11-2 and TRBJ1-1): EAGVAQSPRYKIIEKRQSVAFWCNPISGHATLYWYQQILGQGPKLLIQFQNNGVVDDSQLPKDRFSAERLKGVDSTLKIQPAKLEDSAVYLCASSLRDLRNTEAFFGQGTRLTVV.

This chain uses TRBV30 with TRBJ1-1; D might be TRBD1 (6 bases). Trimming pared 0 bases from V and 4 bases from J, leaving 9 bases between. Germline V lookup: CDR1 GTSNPN, CDR2 SVGIG (reference sequence). This CDR3 region has 13 residues. The CDR3 DNA reads TGTGCCTGGAGTGTTAGCAGGGGCACTGAAGCTTTCTTT. This translates into CAWSVSRGTEAFF.

The V gene is TRBV30, the J gene TRBJ1-4; 12 bases align to TRBD1. The germline V gene encodes CDR1 GTSNPN and CDR2 SVGIG (reference sequence). With V trimmed by 2 bases and J by 7 bases, 14 bases remained unmatched. The CDR3 covers 18 residues. The CDR3 bases are TGTGCCTGGAGTTCCATCGGGACAGGGGGCGCGTTGAGTGAAAAACTGTTTTTT. This gives the protein CAWSSIGTGGALSEKLFF.

V usage is TRBV7-8 and J usage is TRBJ2-7; TRBD2 is a possible D gene (5 bases). V lost 5 bases to trimming and J lost 3 bases, with 20 bases between them. Looked up from germline, CDR1 is SGHVS and CDR2 is FQNEAQ. The CDR3 is 16 residues long. CDR3 sequence (DNA): TGTGCCAGCAGCCCATACCGGGCCGCGGGTTTCTACGAGCAGTACTTC. Amino acid sequence: CASSPYRAAGFYEQYF. The full variable domain, rest sourced from reference TRBV7-8 and TRBJ2-7, is GAGVSQSPRYKVAKRGQDVALRCDPISGHVSLFWYQQALGQGPEFLTYFQNEAQLDKSGLPSDRFFAERPEGSVSTLKIQRTQQEDSAVYLCASSPYRAAGFYEQYFGPGTRLTVT.

This sequence joins TRBV19 and TRBJ1-5; 8 bases fit TRBD1. The V gene's germline CDR1 is LNHDA and CDR2 SQIVND (reference sequence). The CDR3 is 18 amino acids. Trimming took 5 bases from V and 0 from J; bases not matched to a gene: 12. CDR3 residues: CASSGMVGTGDSNQPQHF. The CDR3 DNA follows: TGTGCCAGTAGTGGGATGGTCGGGACAGGAGATAGCAATCAGCCCCAGCATTTT.

The chain is built from TRBV7-2 and TRBJ1-3; D is unclear. Germline-derived CDR1 and CDR2 are SGHTA and FQGNSA. Trimming stripped 1 base from V and 8 bases from J, with 15 bases between. The CDR3 runs to 15 residues. CDR3 bases: TGTGCCAGCAGCTTAGGCGACACGAGCAGAGACACCATATATTTT. As protein: CASSLGDTSRDTIYF.

The chain employs TRBV9 and TRBJ2-1; no firm D call. There are 14 residues in the CDR3. The V end lost 0 bases, the J end lost 8 bases, and 12 bases lay between the germline ends. Germline V gene data show CDR1 as SGDLS and CDR2 as YYNGEE. CDR3 amino acids: CASSVGGRRDEQFF. DNA for the CDR3: TGTGCCAGCAGCGTAGGGGGTAGACGGGATGAGCAGTTCTTC.

V usage is TRBV6-5 and J usage is TRBJ1-2; the D gene is possibly TRBD1 (5 bases). This CDR3 spans 16 amino acids. V was trimmed by 4 bases and J by 7 bases, leaving 22 bases between them. The germline gives CDR1 MNHEY, CDR2 SVGAGI. CDR3 coding DNA: TGTGCCAGCAGTTCAGTCGCTTCAGGGAGACTAAGTGGCTACACCTTC. It yields the protein CASSSVASGRLSGYTF.

A word on this clone: One junction end disagrees with the germline gene, perhaps due to a read error. This chain uses TRBV5-1 with TRBJ2-7; D may match TRBD1 or TRBD2 (6 bases each). The CDR3 has 12 amino acids. The germline V gene has CDR1 SGHRS and CDR2 YFSETQ. CDR3 sequence (DNA): TGCGCCAGCAGCTTGGTCGGGGGCAGGATAATCTTC. This sequence encodes CASSLVGGRIIF.

This clone has just one count. The V and J genes are TRBV7-8 and TRBJ1-1; D not resolved. The V end lost 0 bases, the J end lost 9 bases, and 11 bases lay between the germline ends. This CDR3 is 13 amino acids long. Germline assignment: CDR1 SGHVS and CDR2 FQNEAQ. CDR3 protein: CASSLAEGGKAFF. As DNA, the CDR3 is TGTGCCAGCAGCTTAGCGGAGGGCGGAAAAGCTTTCTTT. Full variable domain (remainder filled in from reference TRBV7-8 and TRBJ1-1): GAGVSQSPRYKVAKRGQDVALRCDPISGHVSLFWYQQALGQGPEFLTYFQNEAQLDKSGLPSDRFFAERPEGSVSTLKIQRTQQEDSAVYLCASSLAEGGKAFFGQGTRLTVV.

CDR3 in DNA: TGTGCCAGCAGCTTAGCTGAAAGGGCCCATGGCTACACCTTC. It is translated as CASSLAERAHGYTF. The chain couples TRBV7-2 to TRBJ1-2, with no clear D. CDR1 is SGHTA and CDR2 is FQGNSA in the germline V gene. This CDR3 comprises 14 residues. Deletions cut 0 bases from V and 6 bases from J, with 11 bases between.

The gene calls are TRBV27 and TRBJ1-2; the match to TRBD1 covers 10 bases. Losses at the gene ends were 5 bases for V and 8 bases for J; bases not matched to a gene: 11. The CDR3 contains 15 residues. Germline V lookup: CDR1 MNHEY, CDR2 SMNVEV (reference sequence). CDR3 bases: TGTGCCAGCAGTAGAGTGGACAGGGGGACCGGGGGCTACACCTTC. Translated: CASSRVDRGTGGYTF.

The rearrangement links TRBV13 to TRBJ2-7; 7 bases are a match to TRBD1. The CDR3 spans 14 residues. The V and J ends lost 5 bases and 4 bases, in that order; junction bases with no gene match: 8. CDR1 PRHDT and CDR2 FYEKMQ come from the germline V gene (reference sequence). The CDR3 sequence is CASSVGTVPYEQYF. In DNA, the CDR3 is TGTGCCAGCAGCGTCGGGACAGTTCCTTACGAGCAGTACTTC.